The following is a TCR beta chain sequence with its context. Antigen unknown. This record belongs to a study of read filtering for tumor transcriptome and immune sequencing. The overall study: Whole-transcriptome libraries were prepared after DNase treatment. IR-seq gave about 4.05 to 11 million TCR reads per sample; RNA-seq gave roughly 80 to 1,400. General study points: Even smaller IR-seq throughput identified most shared clonotypes.

The library was built from about 400 ng RNA with molecular barcoded adaptors for alpha/delta and beta/gamma chains. TCRdb independently ran MiXCR on the reads; one entry per CDR3 protein. The table shows more than 100,000 distinct CDR3 sequences, with about 12% occurring only once. Every patient had bone marrow sampled while the disease was active. Germline trimming cut 2 bases from V and 3 bases from J; bases unmatched to any gene: 6. Germline V gives CDR1 LNHDA, CDR2 SQIVND (reference sequence). There are 16 residues in the CDR3. The sample comprised a population of CD138-negative cells sorted from bone marrow. This chain uses TRBV19 with TRBJ2-2, with 7 bases fitting TRBD1. The sequence was collected from a donor aged 40 or older with multiple myeloma. The CDR3 protein is CASSISTGTDTGELFF. The CDR3 region has the DNA TGTGCCAGTAGTATATCGACAGGGACGGACACCGGGGAGCTGTTTTTT.